Each of the 30 T cell receptor beta chains below was sequenced from the same sample in a study of blood T cell repertoires in COVID-19 (TCRdb year 2020). Library preparation used the immunoSEQ multiplex PCR assay. The table was pulled from immuneACCESS by TCRdb, which kept in-frame rearrangements only. Such tables lose some clones; where checked, under half of the loss comes from unresolved V genes, and the rest has no known cause. The sample data list about 98,000 clones, and 70% to 80% of these were observed just once. The ten largest account for approximately 9.9% of the sample. Sequenced: peripheral blood. Source of these receptors: a man aged 55 to 70 with active or convalescent COVID-19.

The chain combines TRBV27 with TRBJ2-1; 9 positions agree with TRBD1. The CDR3 runs 13 residues. CDR1 is MNHEY, CDR2 SMNVEV, per germline (reference sequence). The J segment lost 8 bases and the V segment lost 3 bases, leaving 2 bases of the junction unmatched. The CDR3, as DNA: TGTGCCAGCAGTTTTGACAGGGGGGATGAGCAGTTCTTC. Translating it yields CASSFDRGDEQFF.

Ten or more counts support this clone. The J gene is TRBJ2-7, the V gene TRBV11-1; a weak D match, TRBD2 (6 bases). The CDR3 consists of 14 residues. Germline CDR1 SGHAT, CDR2 FQDESV (reference sequence). Trimming cost V 5 bases and J 0 bases, with 11 bases left between them. CDR3 DNA sequence: TGTGCCAGCAGCCCCCGGGACTTCTCCTACGAGCAGTACTTC. Encoded protein: CASSPRDFSYEQYF.

The chain joins TRBV15 to TRBJ2-7; D gene ambiguous. CDR1 and CDR2 (germline): LNHNV, YYDKDF (reference sequence). CDR3 length: 15 amino acids. Trimming removed 0 bases from V and 2 bases from J, with 11 bases in between. For the CDR3, the DNA is TGTGCCACCAGCAGAGAAGGCGACATCCCCTACGAGCAGTACGTC. As protein: CATSREGDIPYEQYV.

The rearrangement links TRBV10-1 to TRBJ2-1, with D possibly TRBD2 on 6 matching bases. Deletions cut 0 bases from V and 8 bases from J, with 11 bases between. The CDR3 runs 14 residues. Germline CDR1 and CDR2: WNHNN and SYGVQD (reference sequence). CDR3 in amino acids: CASSESTAGHEQFF. CDR3 bases: TGCGCCAGCAGTGAGTCGACGGCGGGGCATGAGCAGTTCTTC.

The rearrangement links TRBV5-6 to TRBJ2-5; tentatively, D is TRBD2 (5 bases). V was pared by 0 bases and J by 7 bases, with 16 bases between. The CDR3 sequence is 15 residues long. In germline, CDR1 is SGHDT, CDR2 YYEEEE. The chain's CDR3 is CASSLAEGFEGTQYF. The CDR3 region has the DNA TGTGCCAGCAGCTTGGCCGAAGGATTCGAGGGGACCCAGTACTTC.

The rearrangement uses TRBV19 and TRBJ2-1, with D hard to call. This CDR3 has 15 amino acids. V lost 4 bases and J 0 bases, leaving 10 bases between the germline ends. CDR1 and CDR2 from the germline V gene are LNHDA and SQIVND (reference sequence). CDR3 nucleotides: TGTGCCAGTAGTACCGCCCACAACTCCTACAATGAGCAGTTCTTC. Translated, it gives CASSTAHNSYNEQFF.

This rearrangement joins TRBV27 to TRBJ1-1; 9 bases map to TRBD1. CDR1 MNHEY and CDR2 SMNVEV come from the germline V gene (reference sequence). CDR3 length equals 15 residues. V lost 3 bases and J lost 2; bases outside the gene matches: 4. The CDR3 DNA reads TGTGCCAGCAGTTTGGGGACAGGGTTAAACACTGAAGCTTTCTTT. This codes for CASSLGTGLNTEAFF.

J is TRBJ2-7 and V is TRBV5-1; a possible D gene is TRBD1 (7 bases). In germline, CDR1 is SGHRS, CDR2 YFSETQ. This CDR3 contains 14 residues. V lost 4 bases to trimming and J lost 11 bases, with 22 bases between them. CDR3 protein: CASSPGQEGPMKYF. The CDR3 DNA reads as TGCGCCAGCAGCCCAGGACAGGAGGGCCCTATGAAGTACTTC.

V gene TRBV18 combines with J gene TRBJ2-1; 16 nucleotides agree with TRBD2. V was pared by 4 bases and J by 3 bases, with 9 bases of the junction left unmatched. The CDR3 runs to 19 residues. CDR1 KGHSH and CDR2 LQKENI come from the germline V gene. The CDR3 region has the DNA TGTGCCAGCTCACGTACCGGGACTAGCGGGAGGGCTAGCTACAATGAGCAGTTCTTC. Translated: CASSRTGTSGRASYNEQFF.

This chain uses TRBV11-3 with TRBJ2-1; the match to TRBD2 covers 8 bases. CDR1 and CDR2 (germline): SGHNT, YENEEA. The CDR3 is 13 residues long. With 8 bases clipped from V and 4 bases from J, the junction kept 4 bases outside the gene matches. CDR3 in DNA: TGTGCCAGCGCCTCGGGGGGGTACAATGAGCAGTTCTTC. Residues: CASASGGYNEQFF.

The chain combines TRBV18 with TRBJ2-7; possible D gene TRBD1, 6 bases. V lost 1 base to trimming and J lost 5 bases, with 12 bases between them. Germline V gene lookup returns CDR1 KGHSH and CDR2 LQKENI. There are 14 residues in the CDR3. CDR3 DNA: TGTGCCAGCTCACCACTTACAGGGCCGAACGAGCAGTACGTC. Protein product: CASSPLTGPNEQYV.

The V and J genes are TRBV11-2 and TRBJ2-3; D is undetermined. The CDR3 spans 15 residues. In germline, CDR1 is SGHAT, CDR2 FQNNGV. V lost 6 bases and J lost 2, with 15 bases in between. CDR3 residues: CASSPAGLTTDTQYF. CDR3 DNA: TGTGCCAGCAGTCCGGCTGGGCTAACCACAGATACGCAGTATTTT.

The chain joins TRBV7-6 to TRBJ2-5, with 10 bases that match TRBD2. V was clipped by 5 bases and J by 0 bases; unmatched bases: 6. Germline V gives CDR1 SGHVS, CDR2 FNYEAQ. The CDR3 has 16 amino acids. CDR3 in DNA: TGTGCCAGCAGCCGACGGACTAGCGGAGACCAAGAGACCCAGTACTTC. Translating it yields CASSRRTSGDQETQYF.

Note on this clone: The same CDR3 arises from other DNA sequences in this sample as well. The chain carries TRBV6-5 and TRBJ1-1; TRBD1 might be the D (5 bases). Per germline, CDR1 MNHEY and CDR2 SVGAGI. This CDR3 region has 13 residues. V lost 4 bases and J 1 base, leaving 7 bases between the germline ends. CDR3 sequence (DNA): TGTGCCAGCAGTTTACAGGAGAACACTGAAGCTTTCTTT. Amino acid sequence: CASSLQENTEAFF.

J is TRBJ2-1 and V is TRBV18; 14 bases agree with TRBD2. V was clipped by 3 bases and J by 9 bases; unmatched bases: 7. The V gene's germline CDR1 is KGHSH and CDR2 LQKENI. CDR3 length: 16 amino acids. CDR3 nucleotides: TGTGCCAGCTCACCTCAGACTAGCGGGAGGGCTGGTGAGCAGTTCTTC. It specifies CASSPQTSGRAGEQFF.

This chain uses TRBV28 with TRBJ2-3; D uncertain. The length of the CDR3 is 15 residues. The germline V gene encodes CDR1 MDHEN and CDR2 SYDVKM. Trimming shortened V by 6 bases and J by 2 bases, and 15 bases separated the two germline ends. CDR3 residues: CASSYDQAPTDTQYF. CDR3 in DNA: TGTGCCAGCAGCTACGACCAGGCCCCCACAGATACGCAGTATTTT.

J is TRBJ2-1 and V is TRBV7-2; D is possibly TRBD2 (5 bases). This CDR3 is built from 14 residues. V was pared by 8 bases and J by 8 bases, with 19 bases between. The germline V gene encodes CDR1 SGHTA and CDR2 FQGNSA. The chain's CDR3 is CASVRVMGVDEQFF. The CDR3 DNA follows: TGTGCCAGCGTCAGAGTTATGGGAGTCGATGAGCAGTTCTTC.

The chain combines TRBV2 with TRBJ2-7; 7 nucleotides line up with TRBD1. Germline-derived CDR1 and CDR2 are SNHLY and FYNNEI. The length of the CDR3 is 13 residues. The ends lost 7 bases at V and 3 bases at J; junction bases unmatched: 6. The CDR3 is CASTRTGGYEQYF. In DNA, the CDR3 is TGTGCCAGCACCAGGACAGGAGGCTACGAGCAGTACTTC. The full variable domain, rest sourced from reference TRBV2 and TRBJ2-7, is EPEVTQTPSHQVTQMGQEVILRCVPISNHLYFYWYRQILGQKVEFLVSFYNNEISEKSEIFDDQFSVERPDGSNFTLKIRSTKLEDSAMYFCASTRTGGYEQYFGPGTRLTVT.

The chain combines TRBV10-3 with TRBJ1-1, with 7 positions matching TRBD1. The CDR3 has 18 residues. CDR1 is ENHRY and CDR2 is SYGVKD in the germline V gene. J was trimmed by 4 bases and V by 0 bases; bases with no gene match: 14. The DNA for the CDR3 is TGTGCCATCAGTGAGTCAGGGTCTACAGGGGCGAGGGGCACTGAAGCTTTCTTT. It specifies CAISESGSTGARGTEAFF.

As for this clone: The junction departs from germline at one end; a sequencing error may be responsible. The chain carries TRBV11-1 and TRBJ1-1, with D perhaps matching TRBD1 (5 bases). Germline CDR1 and CDR2: SGHAT and FQDESV (reference sequence). The CDR3 is made up of 15 amino acids. CDR3 in amino acids: CASSLQGQMNTEASF. The CDR3 DNA sequence: TGTGCCAGCAGCTTACAGGGCCAGATGAACACTGAAGCTTCCTTT.

The rearrangement uses TRBV5-1 and TRBJ2-3; TRBD2 aligns across 11 bases. V was clipped by 0 bases and J by 3 bases; unmatched bases: 6. This CDR3 spans 17 amino acids. Germline V gene sequence: CDR1 SGHRS, CDR2 YFSETQ. The CDR3 loop is CASSLALAGVGTDTQYF. DNA for the CDR3: TGCGCCAGCAGCTTGGCACTAGCGGGAGTAGGGACAGATACGCAGTATTTT.

This chain uses TRBV10-1 with TRBJ1-1; D remains ambiguous. Looked up from germline, CDR1 is WNHNN and CDR2 is SYGVQD (reference sequence). The CDR3 consists of 13 residues. Trimming removed 6 bases from V and 1 base from J, with 9 bases in between. DNA of the CDR3: TGCGCCAGCAGAATGGCAAAGAACACTGAAGCTTTCTTT. This gives the protein CASRMAKNTEAFF.

The chain uses TRBV7-2 and TRBJ1-6; 8 bases line up with TRBD1. In germline, CDR1 is SGHTA, CDR2 FQGNSA. The V gene end was trimmed by 2 bases and the J gene end by 5 bases; junction bases not matched to a gene: 5. CDR3 length equals 16 residues. Here the CDR3 reads CASSLQPRGHNSPLHF. Here the CDR3 DNA reads TGTGCCAGCAGCTTACAACCCAGGGGGCATAATTCACCCCTCCACTTT.

This chain links TRBV19 with TRBJ2-2, with D unresolved. Germline V gene lookup returns CDR1 LNHDA and CDR2 SQIVND (reference sequence). The germline V and J ends were trimmed by 3 bases and 2 bases, with 10 bases remaining between them. The CDR3 length is 15 residues. The CDR3 protein is CASSIGQVNTGELFF. In DNA form, the CDR3 reads TGTGCCAGTAGTATTGGGCAGGTAAACACCGGGGAGCTGTTTTTT.

The V call is TRBV18, the J call TRBJ2-3; 10 nucleotides align to TRBD2. Trimming cost V 5 bases and J 1 base; bases outside gene matches: 6. The CDR3 sequence is 16 residues long. Germline V gene sequence: CDR1 KGHSH, CDR2 LQKENI. This CDR3 reads CASSNPSGSGTDTQYF. Written as DNA, the CDR3 is TGTGCCAGCTCAAATCCTAGCGGGAGCGGCACAGATACGCAGTATTTT. Full variable domain (outside the CDR3, taken from reference TRBV18 and TRBJ2-3): NAGVMQNPRHLVRRRGQEARLRCSPMKGHSHVYWYRQLPEEGLKFMVYLQKENIIDESGMPKERFSAEFPKEGPSILRIQQVVRGDSAAYFCASSNPSGSGTDTQYFGPGTRLTVL.

The count of this clone is one. The chain links TRBV18 to TRBJ2-5; D unresolved. Trimming left V 3 bases short and J 4 bases short, with 9 bases between. This CDR3 is 13 amino acids long. From germline, CDR1 is KGHSH and CDR2 LQKENI. DNA for the CDR3: TGTGCCAGCTCACCGCGATTAGTAGAGACCCAGTACTTC. It codes for CASSPRLVETQYF.

The sample holds a few counts of this clone. V usage is TRBV29-1 and J usage is TRBJ1-1, with unresolved D. V lost 4 bases to trimming and J lost 5 bases, with 8 bases between them. CDR1 is SQVTM and CDR2 is ANQGSEA in the germline V gene. This CDR3 has 11 amino acids. As DNA, the CDR3 is TGCAGCGTTGGTCCGGGGACTGAAGCTTTCTTT. Amino acids: CSVGPGTEAFF.

This chain links TRBV6-5 with TRBJ2-7, with 7 nucleotides matching TRBD2. Germline loops: CDR1 MNHEY, CDR2 SVGAGI. The V segment lost 0 bases and the J segment 4 bases; nucleotides outside the gene matches: 6. This CDR3 spans 15 amino acids. The CDR3 loop is CASSYSLAELYEQYF. Here the CDR3 DNA reads TGTGCCAGCAGTTACTCGCTAGCGGAGTTGTACGAGCAGTACTTC.

The sample holds one count of this clone. The V and J genes are TRBV27 and TRBJ2-7; perhaps TRBD2 as D (6 bases). The CDR3 contains 14 residues. With 5 bases removed from V and 7 bases from J, the gap between germline ends came to 18 bases. Germline lookup yields CDR1 MNHEY and CDR2 SMNVEV (reference sequence). CDR3 sequence reads: CASSPLERAGEQYV. Here the CDR3 DNA reads TGTGCCAGCAGTCCCCTGGAGCGGGCTGGAGAGCAGTACGTC.

The V call is TRBV4-1, the J call TRBJ1-1, with no clear D. The CDR3 extends over 12 amino acids. The ends were cut back, 4 bases at V and 1 base at J, with 4 bases in the middle. Germline-derived CDR1 and CDR2 are MGHRA and YSYEKL. CDR3 bases: TGCGCCAGCAGCCGCGGGAACACTGAAGCTTTCTTT. Protein product: CASSRGNTEAFF.